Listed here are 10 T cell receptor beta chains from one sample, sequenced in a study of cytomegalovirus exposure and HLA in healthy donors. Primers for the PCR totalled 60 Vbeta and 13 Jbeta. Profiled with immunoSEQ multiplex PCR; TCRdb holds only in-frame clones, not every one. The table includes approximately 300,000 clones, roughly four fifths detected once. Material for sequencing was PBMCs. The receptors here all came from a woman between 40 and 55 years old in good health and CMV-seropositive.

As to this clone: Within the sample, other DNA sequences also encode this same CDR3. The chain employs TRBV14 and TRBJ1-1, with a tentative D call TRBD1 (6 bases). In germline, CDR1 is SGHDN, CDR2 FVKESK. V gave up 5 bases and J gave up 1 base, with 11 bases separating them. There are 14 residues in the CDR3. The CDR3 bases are TGTGCCAGCAGCGCGCCGGGACAGAACACTGAAGCTTTCTTT. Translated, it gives CASSAPGQNTEAFF.

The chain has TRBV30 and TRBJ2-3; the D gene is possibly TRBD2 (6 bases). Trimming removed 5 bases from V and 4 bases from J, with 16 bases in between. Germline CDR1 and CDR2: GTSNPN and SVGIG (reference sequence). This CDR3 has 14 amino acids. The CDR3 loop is CAWGTLPSPDTQYF. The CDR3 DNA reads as TGTGCCTGGGGGACTTTGCCATCGCCAGATACGCAGTATTTT.

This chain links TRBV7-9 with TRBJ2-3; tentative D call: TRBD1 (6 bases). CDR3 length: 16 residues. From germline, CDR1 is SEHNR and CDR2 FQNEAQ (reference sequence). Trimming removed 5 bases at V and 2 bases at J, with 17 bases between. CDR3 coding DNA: TGTGCCAGCAGCCGCGGACAGCCGATGCCCACAGATACGCAGTATTTT. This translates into CASSRGQPMPTDTQYF.

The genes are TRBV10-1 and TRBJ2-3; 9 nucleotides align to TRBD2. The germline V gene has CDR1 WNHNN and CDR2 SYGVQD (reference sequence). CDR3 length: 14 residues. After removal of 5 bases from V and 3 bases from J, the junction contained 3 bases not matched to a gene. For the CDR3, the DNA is TGCGCCAGCAGTTGGACTAGCGCGACAGATACGCAGTATTTT. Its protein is CASSWTSATDTQYF.

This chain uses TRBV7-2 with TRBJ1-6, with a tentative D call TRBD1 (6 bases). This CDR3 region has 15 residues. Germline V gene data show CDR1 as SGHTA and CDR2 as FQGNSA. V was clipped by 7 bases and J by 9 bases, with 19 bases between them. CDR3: CASTQGTPDGSPLHF. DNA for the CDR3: TGTGCCAGCACCCAAGGGACACCGGACGGTTCACCCCTCCACTTT.

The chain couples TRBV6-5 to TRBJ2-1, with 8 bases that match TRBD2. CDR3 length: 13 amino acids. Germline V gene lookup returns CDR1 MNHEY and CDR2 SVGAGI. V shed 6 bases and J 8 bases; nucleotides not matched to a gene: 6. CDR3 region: CASRAGEGYEQFF. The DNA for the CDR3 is TGTGCCAGCAGAGCGGGAGAGGGTTATGAGCAGTTCTTC.

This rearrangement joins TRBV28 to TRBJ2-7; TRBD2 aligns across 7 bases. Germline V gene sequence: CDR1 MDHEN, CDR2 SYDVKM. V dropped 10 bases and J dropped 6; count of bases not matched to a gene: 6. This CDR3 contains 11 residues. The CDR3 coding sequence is TGTGCCACCTCGCGGGAGCCCGAGCAGTACTTC. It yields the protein CATSREPEQYF.

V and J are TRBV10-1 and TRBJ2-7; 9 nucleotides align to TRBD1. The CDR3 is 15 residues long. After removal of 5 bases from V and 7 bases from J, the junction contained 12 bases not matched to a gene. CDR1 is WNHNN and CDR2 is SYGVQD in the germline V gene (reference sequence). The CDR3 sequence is CASSPGTGRVREQYF. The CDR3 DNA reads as TGCGCCAGCAGTCCCGGGACAGGGAGAGTTCGGGAGCAGTACTTC.

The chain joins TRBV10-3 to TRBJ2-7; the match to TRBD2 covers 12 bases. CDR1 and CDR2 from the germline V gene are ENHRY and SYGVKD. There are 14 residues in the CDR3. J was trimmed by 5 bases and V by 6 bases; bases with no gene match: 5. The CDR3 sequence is CAISRTSGNDEQYF. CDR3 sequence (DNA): TGTGCCATCAGCAGGACTAGCGGGAACGACGAGCAGTACTTC.

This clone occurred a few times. CDR3 in amino acids: CASSEGAGGYEQYF. For the CDR3, the DNA is TGTGCCAGCAGTGAAGGAGCGGGAGGCTACGAGCAGTACTTC. This chain links TRBV2 with TRBJ2-7, with 9 bases lining up with TRBD2. V lost 1 base to trimming and J lost 3 bases; unmatched junction nucleotides: 1. In germline, CDR1 is SNHLY, CDR2 FYNNEI. The CDR3 extends over 14 amino acids.